The 21 T cell receptor beta chains below all came from one sample that was sequenced in a study of blood T cell repertoires in COVID-19. TCRdb's table, derived via immunoSEQ multiplex PCR, lists solely in-frame clones and lacks some. Of about 25,000 clones listed, about nine tenths were seen once; the top ten hold 8% to 9.5%. Material: peripheral blood. These receptors were collected from a man in his fifties with active COVID-19.

The rearrangement links TRBV7-9 to TRBJ2-1; TRBD2 agrees at 11 bases. V was pared by 5 bases and J by 2 bases, with 14 bases of the junction left unmatched. Germline CDR1 is SEHNR and CDR2 is FQNEAQ (reference sequence). This CDR3 comprises 19 residues. CDR3 protein: CASSPMTLIAGGPYNEQFF. The CDR3 DNA reads as TGTGCCAGCAGCCCGATGACTTTGATAGCGGGGGGGCCCTACAATGAGCAGTTCTTC. Based on the CDR3 plus reference TRBV7-9 and TRBJ2-1, the full variable domain is DTGVSQNPRHKITKRGQNVTFRCDPISEHNRLYWYRQTLGQGPEFLTYFQNEAQLEKSRLLSDRFSAERPKGSFSTLEIQRTEQGDSAMYLCASSPMTLIAGGPYNEQFFGPGTRLTVL.

CDR3 loop: CASSATQGAKTQYF. CDR3 nucleotides: TGTGCCAGCAGCGCTACACAGGGGGCGAAGACCCAGTACTTC. The gene calls are TRBV11-2 and TRBJ2-5; 9 nucleotides line up with TRBD1. CDR1 is SGHAT, CDR2 FQNNGV, per germline. V dropped 5 bases and J dropped 6; count of bases not matched to a gene: 7. The CDR3 spans 14 residues.

This clone was seen once. The J gene is TRBJ2-7, the V gene TRBV5-1, with D maybe TRBD2 (6 bases). The CDR3 sequence is 15 residues long. The germline V and J ends were trimmed by 0 bases and 0 bases, with 10 bases remaining between them. The germline gives CDR1 SGHRS, CDR2 YFSETQ. Here the CDR3 reads CASSLVGGFSYEQYF. In nucleotides, the CDR3 is TGCGCCAGCAGCTTGGTTGGGGGGTTCTCCTACGAGCAGTACTTC.

This clone was seen once. The chain has TRBV11-2 and TRBJ2-7, with unresolved D. The CDR3 sequence is 12 residues long. Trimming shortened V by 5 bases and J by 2 bases, and 7 bases separated the two germline ends. Looked up from germline, CDR1 is SGHAT and CDR2 is FQNNGV. CDR3 DNA sequence: TGTGCCAGCAGCCCCTCCCCCTACGAGCAGTACTTC. This translates into CASSPSPYEQYF.

J is TRBJ2-1 and V is TRBV18, with 13 bases lining up with TRBD2. The CDR3 runs to 15 residues. CDR1 and CDR2 (germline): KGHSH, LQKENI. J gave up 10 bases and V 6 bases, and 9 bases lay outside the gene matches. Here the CDR3 DNA reads TGTGCCAGCTCGGGGACTAGCGGGACAATAGGGGAGCAGTTCTTC. Translated, it gives CASSGTSGTIGEQFF.

V usage is TRBV7-2 and J usage is TRBJ2-4; 9 bases align to TRBD2. The CDR3 runs to 15 residues. Germline V gene sequence: CDR1 SGHTA, CDR2 FQGNSA. After removal of 5 bases from V and 6 bases from J, the junction contained 8 bases not matched to a gene. The DNA for the CDR3 is TGTGCCAGCAGCATTAGCGGGAGAGTAGGAAACATTCAGTACTTC. It yields the protein CASSISGRVGNIQYF.

This clone was recorded only once. This sequence joins TRBV29-1 and TRBJ2-7; D may be TRBD2 (7 bases). Trimming removed 7 bases at V and 5 bases at J, with 15 bases between. CDR1 is SQVTM, CDR2 ANQGSEA, per germline. The CDR3 spans 12 residues. The CDR3 region has the DNA TGCAGCGCACTAGGGGGGGGGCACGAGCAGTACTTC. Its translation: CSALGGGHEQYF.

This clone counts as large (0.1 to 1%). The chain links TRBV3-1 (or the pseudogene TRBV3-2) to TRBJ2-3; no definite D call. With 3 bases removed from V and 4 bases from J, the gap between germline ends came to 14 bases. Germline V gene data show CDR1 as LGHDT and CDR2 as YNNKEL (reference sequence). This CDR3 has 15 residues. The CDR3 here is CASSHPGGGSDTQYF. The CDR3 DNA sequence: TGTGCCAGCAGCCACCCCGGCGGCGGATCAGATACGCAGTATTTT.

This sequence joins TRBV19 and TRBJ1-5, with a weak D call TRBD1 (5 bases). In germline, CDR1 is LNHDA, CDR2 SQIVND (reference sequence). Trimming removed 0 bases at V and 6 bases at J, with 9 bases between. The CDR3 runs to 14 residues. Here the CDR3 reads CASSIDRVTQPQHF. The CDR3 region has the DNA TGTGCCAGTAGTATAGACAGGGTTACTCAGCCCCAGCATTTT. Supplemented by reference TRBV19 and TRBJ1-5, the full variable domain reads DGGITQSPKYLFRKEGQNVTLSCEQNLNHDAMYWYRQDPGQGLRLIYYSQIVNDFQKGDIAEGYSVSREKKESFPLTVTSAQKNPTAFYLCASSIDRVTQPQHFGDGTRLSIL.

The chain combines TRBV12-3 or TRBV12-4 with TRBJ2-1; 7 bases map to TRBD1. After removal of 7 bases from V and 6 bases from J, the junction contained 6 bases not matched to a gene. The CDR3 extends over 13 amino acids. The CDR3 DNA follows: TGTGCCAGCACCATGACAGGGTCCAATGAGCAGTTCTTC. Protein sequence: CASTMTGSNEQFF.

The chain joins TRBV6-5 to TRBJ2-7, with 14 bases fitting TRBD2. The CDR3 spans 15 residues. V shed 5 bases and J 6 bases; nucleotides not matched to a gene: 6. Germline loops: CDR1 MNHEY, CDR2 SVGAGI. The CDR3 coding sequence is TGTGCCAGCAGTAAGGGACTAGCGGGAGCGGGCGAGCAGTACGTC. Amino acid sequence: CASSKGLAGAGEQYV.

This clone was observed a few times. The chain employs TRBV4-3 and TRBJ1-1; D gene uncertain. This CDR3 has 16 amino acids. Germline V gene data show CDR1 as LGHNA and CDR2 as YSLEER. V was cut by 0 bases and J by 14 bases, with 25 bases left in between. CDR3 nucleotides: TGCGCCAGCAGCCAAGATAGGATTAAAGACCGCCCGGAGGGATTCTTT. Residues: CASSQDRIKDRPEGFF.

The genes are TRBV19 and TRBJ1-2; tentatively, D is TRBD1 (6 bases). The V and J ends lost 4 bases and 4 bases respectively, with 13 bases between them. The CDR3 has 14 residues. The germline V gene encodes CDR1 LNHDA and CDR2 SQIVND (reference sequence). This CDR3 is CASSNRDSPYGYTF. The CDR3 region has the DNA TGTGCCAGTAGTAACAGGGATTCCCCCTATGGCTACACCTTC.

This clone was detected only a few times. CDR3 sequence (DNA): TGCGCCAGCAGCCAAGATTTCCAAGATATTGGGGGCCCGGCCGGGGAGCTGTTTTTT. Protein product: CASSQDFQDIGGPAGELFF. The chain uses TRBV4-1 and TRBJ2-2; TRBD1 is a possible D gene (6 bases). Germline V gives CDR1 MGHRA, CDR2 YSYEKL. The CDR3 is 19 amino acids. V was trimmed by 0 bases and J by 6 bases, leaving 23 bases between them.

V and J are TRBV18 and TRBJ2-7, with D possibly TRBD2 on 5 matching bases. Trimming pared 2 bases from V and 0 bases from J, leaving 5 bases between. The length of the CDR3 is 13 residues. Looked up from germline, CDR1 is KGHSH and CDR2 is LQKENI. The CDR3 is CASSPGSSYEQYF. In DNA, the CDR3 is TGTGCCAGCTCACCAGGGAGCTCCTACGAGCAGTACTTC.

The chain couples TRBV2 to TRBJ1-6; D is unclear. Per germline, CDR1 SNHLY and CDR2 FYNNEI. The CDR3 consists of 14 residues. The V end lost 8 bases, the J end lost 4 bases, and 12 bases lay between the germline ends. CDR3 in amino acids: CASAEGRYNSPLHF. The CDR3 DNA reads TGTGCCAGCGCAGAGGGCAGGTATAATTCACCCCTCCACTTT.

V is TRBV2 and J is TRBJ2-1; perhaps TRBD2 as D (5 bases). In germline, CDR1 is SNHLY, CDR2 FYNNEI. V was shortened by 2 bases and J by 2 bases, with 13 bases between the two germline ends. The CDR3 is 16 residues long. The chain's CDR3 is CASSEWVGEAYNEQFF. CDR3 bases: TGTGCCAGCAGTGAATGGGTGGGAGAGGCCTACAATGAGCAGTTCTTC.

The chain has TRBV10-2 and TRBJ2-7, with a possible D match to TRBD2 (5 bases). CDR1 is WSHSY, CDR2 SAAADI, per germline. The CDR3 contains 14 residues. V was shortened by 4 bases and J by 4 bases, with 14 bases between the two germline ends. The CDR3 DNA reads TGCGCCAGCAGTGTTGAAACTCGGGGATACGAGCAGTACTTC. This translates into CASSVETRGYEQYF.

The chain combines TRBV5-6 with TRBJ2-1; D gene unclear. V lost 2 bases and J lost 7, with 13 bases in between. Germline V gene sequence: CDR1 SGHDT, CDR2 YYEEEE. This CDR3 is 14 amino acids long. This CDR3 is CASSFEAPFNEQFF. CDR3 DNA: TGTGCCAGCAGCTTCGAAGCTCCTTTTAATGAGCAGTTCTTC.

The chain employs TRBV3-1 (or the pseudogene TRBV3-2) and TRBJ2-2; 9 bases fit TRBD2. The CDR3 contains 14 residues. Looked up from germline, CDR1 is LGHDT and CDR2 is YNNKEL (reference sequence). J was trimmed by 7 bases and V by 5 bases; bases with no gene match: 5. The CDR3 nucleotides are TGTGCCAGCAGCTCCCGGCGGGGGGGCGGGGAGCTGTTTTTT. Its protein is CASSSRRGGGELFF.

This clone was seen just once. The chain is built from TRBV6-2 or TRBV6-3 and TRBJ2-7, with TRBD2 matching over 13 bases. After removal of 0 bases from V and 3 bases from J, the junction contained 2 bases not matched to a gene. CDR1 and CDR2 from the germline V gene are MNHEY and SVGEGT. The CDR3 extends over 16 amino acids. The CDR3 loop reads CASSYSRTSGSYEQYV. The CDR3 DNA reads TGTGCCAGCAGTTACTCTAGGACTAGCGGGAGCTACGAGCAGTACGTC.